This T cell receptor beta chain was documented in a study of shared clonotypes between healthy human individuals (dated by TCRdb to about 2020). Concerning the study at large: The cohort comprised two women and a few men aged 18 to 49 years. Leukapheresis yielded between about 0.8 and 8.9 billion PBMCs per donor. Libraries were prepared and TCR repertoires were sequenced by different laboratories using diverse techniques, in order to increase sequencing depth and limit assay-specific biases. For each donor, three plates each were used for CD4 naive and CD4 memory, two plates were used for CD8 naive, and one plate was used for CD8 memory. The study deeply sequenced blood TCR repertoires of several healthy adults to estimate repertoire size and the extent of clonotype sharing between individuals.

Using the deep immunoSEQ assay, multiplex PCR amplified TCR CDR3 regions from genomic DNA. For each cell subset, the extracted genomic DNA was distributed evenly across all wells of several immunoSEQ 96-well plates, and each plate served as one replicate. Each replicate PCR for sorted subsets received about 210 ng genomic DNA, equal to about 30,000 T cell genomes. The purified libraries were quantified using a Qubit 3.0 fluorometer, sized with a Bioanalyzer 2100, and then quantified again using the KAPA Library Quantification kit. A separate single-read 150-cycle Illumina NextSeq 550 flow cell was used to sequence each immunoSEQ 96-well plate. In the paper's pipeline: Because the immunoSEQ output held only junctional sequences and lacked quality scores, the filtering could not match the filtering applied to full-length reads. Sequences were annotated with PyIR, a Python wrapper for IgBLAST v1.9, using IMGT germline references to assign V/J genes and CDR3. Reads with weak V/J assignments (E-value above 1e-6), missing CDR3, stop codons, out-of-frame junctions, or ambiguous translated residues were removed. V3J clonotypes were defined by identical inferred V gene, J gene, and CDR3 amino acid sequence. To compute the percentage overlap between repertoires, the number of shared unique clonotypes was divided by the size of the smaller repertoire. Repertoire richness was assessed with RTK rarefaction, the Chao1 estimator, and Recon v2.1 estimates of unobserved clonotypes. OLGA was used to compute generation probabilities for all TCRbeta clonotypes that the gDNA method yielded from a handful of donors. TCRdb holds this immuneACCESS table with in-frame rearrangements only. Some clones are missing; in checked studies, unresolved V genes explain under half, and the rest has no known cause. That table furnishes V, J and clone size, whereas the DNA furnished D and trimming. Within this sample are about 1.5 million clones, with around 98% of them counted one time only. The ten largest clones capture approximately 0.44% of the sample.

Clipping removes 5 bases from V and 11 bases from J, with 12 as the unmatched junction base count. CDR1 and CDR2 are read off the germline V gene (reference sequence) as SEHNR and FQNEAQ. Including the terminal cysteine and phenylalanine, the CDR3 comprises 15 residues. The read is trimmed to its CDR3 DNA, 45 bases read in frame from base 1. Healthy HIV-negative adults with no recently reported acute infections or vaccinations were included as donors. Every donor was a Caucasian adult residing in Nashville, Tennessee, USA. CD4+ T cells were enriched by magnetic negative selection, after which naive cells were positively selected on CD45RA and the negative fraction was taken as the memory subset. Blood was collected by leukapheresis, and PBMCs were isolated by Ficoll-Histopaque density gradient centrifugation and then cryopreserved in liquid nitrogen vapor phase. Analytical flow cytometry was used to check the purity and quantity of each magnetically sorted T cell population. Each sorted fraction had its genomic DNA isolated and then quantified by UV absorbance on a Nanodrop 2000c.

General findings and caveats noted by the study authors: Pairwise subsampling led to the expectation that sequencing depth would affect the degree of clonotype sharing among donors. Only blood was sampled, and tissue TCR repertoires likely differ from those in blood. Estimated clonotype richness was generally larger for naive than for memory subsets. Higher generation probabilities were observed for clonotypes shared by all four sorted-subset donors than for non-shared clonotypes. Because the study included a small number of donors, the genetic and exposure-history diversity represented was limited. Incomplete sequencing was indicated by rarefaction of sorted-subset datasets, despite the large sequencing depth. When a handful of donors were compared, the shared fraction of clonotypes was around 5% for naive CD4, around 3.5% for naive CD8, 2% to 2.5% for memory CD4, and under 0.5% for memory CD8.

A note on this clone: Its antigen remains undetermined. Base quality data are lacking; no much larger clone is found one base away.

The sample comprised naive CD4+ T cells sorted from blood. In light of the paper, this sample's cell subset or site label describes: CD45RA+ positively selected. The chain is assembled from TRBV7-9 and TRBJ2-2; 9 bases in between match TRBD1. The source of this sequence is a man aged 25 to 40 in good health. The CDR3 region reads CASSPPDRGGVELFF. The DNA sequence follows: TGTGCCAGCAGCCCACCGGACAGGGGAGGGGTCGAGCTGTTTTTT.